This T cell receptor beta chain was obtained from a study of T cells in Graves' hyperthyroidism and ophthalmopathy. Researchers took RNA transcripts and amplified the TCR beta CDR3 regions from them. When the TCR CDR3 underwent first-round RT-PCR, the HTBI primer set was used. From the multiplex PCR reads, TCRdb called clonotypes with MiXCR, one entry per CDR3 protein. The repertoire holds over 45,000 distinct CDR3 sequences, with around 48% as singletons. Notes on this clonotype: Compared with germline, one end of the junction differs, possibly owing to a read error.

The germline V gene encodes CDR1 LGHNT and CDR2 FRNRAP. This CDR3 has 13 residues. The sample comprised blood. This sequence joins TRBV12-5 and TRBJ2-1; D is unclear. This clonotype originated in a woman between 45 and 60 years old with Graves' ophthalmopathy. For the CDR3, the DNA is TGTGCTAGTGGTTTGCAAACGAATAATGGGCAGTTCTTC. Translation: CASGLQTNNGQFF.